Listed below are T cell receptor beta chains from one sample, sequenced in a study of cytomegalovirus exposure and HLA in healthy donors. Assay: immunoSEQ multiplex PCR; the TCRdb copy retains only in-frame clones and omits some. This sample has roughly 150,000 clones, with around four fifths found just once. What was sequenced was PBMCs. Every receptor here comes from a male donor in good health and CMV-seronegative. Both conserved end residues are part of each CDR3. A D gene is named only where the DNA matches it firmly. Only part of the rows carry a size: once, few, many, or a class if the clone is expanded.

clone_size | d_call | j_call | v_call | cdr3_nt | cdr3_aa
- | - | TRBJ2-3 | TRBV27 | TGTGCCAGCAAATTACCTCAGGGGCAAGATACGCAGTATTTT | CASKLPQGQDTQYF
- | TRBD2 | TRBJ2-1 | TRBV10-3 | TGTGCCATCCTAGCGGGGAGGGAGCAGTTCTTC | CAILAGREQFF
once | TRBD1 | TRBJ2-7 | TRBV19 | TGTGCCAGTAGTATAGCAGGGGACAGGGGGTATGATGACTACGAGCAGTACTTC | CASSIAGDRGYDDYEQYF
- | TRBD2 | TRBJ2-3 | TRBV7-2 | TGTGCCAGCGGTAGCGGGAGCTATACGCAGTATTTT | CASGSGSYTQYF
- | - | TRBJ2-6 | TRBV5-1 | TGCGCCAGCAGCTTTGGTGCGGGGGCAGGGGCCAACGTCCTGACTTTC | CASSFGAGAGANVLTF
- | - | TRBJ1-5 | TRBV4-3 | TGCGCCAGCAGCTCCGGGATTTATAGCAATCAGCCCCAGCATTTT | CASSSGIYSNQPQHF
- | - | TRBJ2-1 | TRBV11-2 | TGTGCCAGCAGCCTTAGCGGTGGCTCCTACAATGAGCAGTTCTTC | CASSLSGGSYNEQFF
once | TRBD1 | TRBJ1-3 | TRBV18 | TGTGCCAGCTCACCAATCGGGACAGGGTCTGGAAACACCATATATTTT | CASSPIGTGSGNTIYF
- | TRBD2 | TRBJ2-5 | TRBV7-2 | TGTGCCAGCAGCTCCGGCCGGACTAGCGGGGGGGCCCCCGGGGAGACCCAGTACTTC | CASSSGRTSGGAPGETQYF
once | - | TRBJ2-7 | TRBV10-3 | TGTGCCATCGACGAAGGGGGCTACGAGCAGTACTTC | CAIDEGGYEQYF
few | TRBD1 | TRBJ1-1 | TRBV10-3 | TGTGCCAACCGGAAAGCAGGGGGGAACACTGAAGCTTTCTTT | CANRKAGGNTEAFF
- | TRBD1 | TRBJ1-1 | TRBV28 | TGTGCCAGCAGTTGGTCAAACAGGGGTCGGTACACTGAAGCTTTCTTT | CASSWSNRGRYTEAFF
- | TRBD2 | TRBJ2-1 | TRBV14 | TGTGCCAGCAGCCGGCAGGGACTAGCAGGCAATGAGCAGTTCTTC | CASSRQGLAGNEQFF
- | TRBD1 | TRBJ1-5 | TRBV7-8 | TGTGCCAGCAGCGATGTTATGCGGGACAGCTACAATCAGCCCCAGCATTTT | CASSDVMRDSYNQPQHF
- | - | TRBJ2-7 | TRBV6-5 | TGTGCCAGCAGACCGGACACGAGCTCCTACGAGCAGTACTTC | CASRPDTSSYEQYF
- | TRBD2 | TRBJ2-1 | TRBV7-3 | TGTGCCAGCAGCTTAATTAGCGGGGGGTACAATGAGCAGTTCTTC | CASSLISGGYNEQFF